Below, 6 T cell receptor beta chains from the same sample are listed, as sequenced in a study of blood T cells in healthy people across ages. Primed by a sample-barcoded 5' primer and a J-beta primer mix, a second PCR proceeded for about 6 to 11 cycles. TCRdb used MiXCR to reprocess the 5' RACE reads, holding one entry per CDR3 protein. The data show 540,000 or so distinct CDR3 sequences, 45% to 55% seen once. The specimen was blood. The receptors derive from a man at least 80 years old in good health.

This rearrangement joins TRBV5-1 to TRBJ2-3; 10 positions match TRBD1. The CDR3 sequence is 16 residues long. The ends lost 0 bases at V and 2 bases at J; junction bases unmatched: 3. In germline, CDR1 is SGHRS, CDR2 YFSETQ. Written as DNA, the CDR3 is TGCGCCAGCAGCTTGGCAGGGACAGGGGACACAGATACGCAGTATTTT. Protein: CASSLAGTGDTDTQYF.

V is TRBV5-1 and J is TRBJ2-7; D is undetermined. V was shortened by 6 bases and J by 0 bases, with 10 bases between the two germline ends. Germline V CDR1 and CDR2: SGHRS, YFSETQ. This CDR3 is 13 amino acids long. The CDR3 sequence: CASIGTDSYEQYF. The DNA for the CDR3 is TGCGCCAGCATTGGCACAGACTCCTACGAGCAGTACTTC. The full variable domain, with the rest looked up from reference TRBV5-1 and TRBJ2-7, is KAGVTQTPRYLIKTRGQQVTLSCSPISGHRSVSWYQQTPGQGLQFLFEYFSETQRNKGNFPGRFSGRQFSNSRSEMNVSTLELGDSALYLCASIGTDSYEQYFGPGTRLTVT.

The chain joins TRBV4-3 to TRBJ2-7; 9 bases line up with TRBD1. The tail of the sequence fits TRBJ2-5 better, so the J call may be wrong. The CDR3 is 15 amino acids. Per the germline V gene, CDR1 is LGHNA and CDR2 is YSLEER. The CDR3 region has the DNA TGCGCCAGCAGCCAAGGCACAGGGGGCGGGGAGACCCAGTACTTC. Protein: CASSQGTGGGETQYF.

In the case of this clonotype: At one end, the junction sequence differs from germline, possibly due to a read error. The chain is built from TRBV6-5 and TRBJ2-7; the match to TRBD1 covers 10 bases. The J call is in doubt because the DNA end fits TRBJ2-5 better. The length of the CDR3 is 15 residues. Germline V gene lookup returns CDR1 MNHEY and CDR2 SVGAGI. The DNA of the CDR3 is TGTGCCTGCAGTTACTCCCGGACAGGGGGAGAGACCCAGTACTTC. Residues: CACSYSRTGGETQYF.

The J gene is TRBJ2-3, the V gene TRBV20-1; TRBD2 matches at 7 bases. CDR1 DFQATT and CDR2 SNEGSKA come from the germline V gene (reference sequence). This CDR3 spans 14 amino acids. V shed 4 bases, J shed 7 bases, and the junction held 11 bases outside the gene matches. The DNA of the CDR3 is TGCAGTGCTATGCCCAGCGGGGAGCCAAATACGCAGTATTTT. Translated, it gives CSAMPSGEPNTQYF.

This clonotype has a handful of counts. This sequence joins TRBV5-1 and TRBJ2-1, with 7 bases aligning to TRBD1. The germline V gene encodes CDR1 SGHRS and CDR2 YFSETQ. The CDR3 length is 15 residues. V lost 4 bases to trimming and J lost 4 bases; unmatched junction nucleotides: 8. This CDR3 is CASSRAGTEYNEQFF. CDR3 DNA: TGCGCCAGCAGCAGAGCCGGGACAGAATACAATGAGCAGTTCTTC. Together with reference TRBV5-1 and TRBJ2-1, the CDR3 gives the full variable domain: KAGVTQTPRYLIKTRGQQVTLSCSPISGHRSVSWYQQTPGQGLQFLFEYFSETQRNKGNFPGRFSGRQFSNSRSEMNVSTLELGDSALYLCASSRAGTEYNEQFFGPGTRLTVL.